Listed below are T cell receptor beta chains from one sample, sequenced in a study of T-cell reconstitution after alpha-beta-depleted transplantation in children. TCRdb reprocessed the PCR reads with MiXCR, giving one entry per CDR3 protein. The data contain under 5,000 distinct CDR3 sequences, 7.3% of them singletons. The source was PBMCs, mostly from graft donor cells, collected 60 days after TCRalphabeta/CD19-depleted stem cell transplant. The receptors were gathered from a boy less than two years old who had a stem cell transplant for SCID, so the T cells may come from the graft donor. The CDR3 runs from the conserved cysteine through the conserved F or W. Clone size is stated in some rows and not others, as once, few, many or a class when expanded.

TRBV6-5 | medium-sized | CASSPWIGGRSYTF
TRBV5-6 | medium-sized | CASRGGPRNRDRDPNEQFF
TRBV5-1 | many | CASSLSETQYF
TRBV10-3 | medium-sized | CAISDWGGGSTDTQYF
TRBV6-2/TRBV6-3 | medium-sized | CASRLLTGTGGSVETQYF
TRBV27 | many | CASSFSRAGARETQYF
TRBV6-5 | many | CASNRPTGCEAFF
TRBV5-1 | medium-sized | CASSYPGGGNTGELFF
TRBV5-5 | medium-sized | CASSLEDSGTLFLYEQYF
TRBV19 | many | CASSTPLTGVNGYTF
TRBV11-2 | many | CASSSPHQGPSGANVLTF
TRBV19 | many | CASSPWDLLNYGYTF
TRBV7-7 | medium-sized | CASSLRTGPPYEQYF
TRBV12-2 | - | CASRLSRQGQFSGNTIYF
TRBV18 | medium-sized | CASRRVRGSADTQYF
TRBV5-6 | - | CAMGPGLHKLAGASSGANVLTF
TRBV1 | many | CTSSQVSCCGGAENEQFF
TRBV19 | many | CATLPEGEYGYTF